Detailed here is one T cell receptor beta chain. Trimming stripped 1 base from V and 7 bases from J, with 13 bases between. Looked up from germline, CDR1 is SEHNR and CDR2 is FQNEAQ (reference sequence). There are 15 residues in the CDR3. This specimen comes from a study of tumor-infiltrating lymphocytes in primary liver carcinoma. Across the whole study: Sequenced samples came back with roughly 3.5 to 7.13 million productive TCRbeta reads, and the counts looked alike across tissue types.

A primer in the constant region served to generate TCR beta cDNA from 450 to 650 ng of total RNA. What produced the TCR beta libraries was three nested multiplex PCR rounds using slightly modified ARM-PCR. TRBV1-TRBV30 forward and Cbeta reverse primers drove the first two roughly 10-cycle rounds. TCRdb called the multiplex PCR reads again in MiXCR, with one record for every CDR3 protein. Counted here are just over 300,000 distinct CDR3 sequences, approximately 54% occurring once; the ten biggest clones make up about 18%. The researchers obtained blood RNA from unsorted whole blood and also extracted germline DNA.

The sequence came from a woman aged 30 to 39 with primary liver carcinoma and hepatitis B virus infection. The sequenced sample was peripheral blood. The genes are TRBV7-9 and TRBJ1-4, with D uncertain. CDR3 bases: TGTGCCAGCAGCTTAGGAGACTGGGCAAGTGAAAAACTGTTTTTT. Its protein product is CASSLGDWASEKLFF.